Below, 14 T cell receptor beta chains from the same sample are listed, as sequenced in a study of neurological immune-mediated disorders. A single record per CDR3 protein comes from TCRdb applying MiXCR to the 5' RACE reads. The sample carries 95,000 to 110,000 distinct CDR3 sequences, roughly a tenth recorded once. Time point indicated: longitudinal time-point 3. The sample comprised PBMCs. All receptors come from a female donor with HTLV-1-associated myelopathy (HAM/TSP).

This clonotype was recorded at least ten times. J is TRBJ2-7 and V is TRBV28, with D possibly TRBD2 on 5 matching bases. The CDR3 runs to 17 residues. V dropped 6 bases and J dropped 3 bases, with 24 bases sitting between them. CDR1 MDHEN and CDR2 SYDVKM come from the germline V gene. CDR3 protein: CASSPPLGKRGNYEQYF. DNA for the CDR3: TGTGCCAGCAGCCCTCCCTTGGGGAAAAGAGGGAACTACGAGCAGTACTTC.

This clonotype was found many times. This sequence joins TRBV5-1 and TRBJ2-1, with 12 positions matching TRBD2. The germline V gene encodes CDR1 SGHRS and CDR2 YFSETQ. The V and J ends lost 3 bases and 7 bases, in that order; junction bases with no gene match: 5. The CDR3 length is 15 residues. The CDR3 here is CASSYRTSGENEQFF. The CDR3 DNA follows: TGCGCCAGCAGCTACCGGACTAGCGGGGAAAATGAGCAGTTCTTC.

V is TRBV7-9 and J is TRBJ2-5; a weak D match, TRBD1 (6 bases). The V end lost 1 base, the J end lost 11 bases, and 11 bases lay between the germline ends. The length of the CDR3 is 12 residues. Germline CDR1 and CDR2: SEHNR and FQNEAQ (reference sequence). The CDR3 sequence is CASSLGRGNQYF. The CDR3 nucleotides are TGTGCCAGCAGCTTAGGTAGGGGGAATCAGTACTTC.

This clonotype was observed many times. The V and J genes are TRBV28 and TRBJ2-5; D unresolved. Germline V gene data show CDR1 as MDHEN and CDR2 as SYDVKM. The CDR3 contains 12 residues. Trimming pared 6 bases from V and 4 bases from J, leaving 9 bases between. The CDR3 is CASRGPSETQYF. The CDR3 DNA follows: TGTGCCAGCAGAGGCCCTTCAGAGACCCAGTACTTC.

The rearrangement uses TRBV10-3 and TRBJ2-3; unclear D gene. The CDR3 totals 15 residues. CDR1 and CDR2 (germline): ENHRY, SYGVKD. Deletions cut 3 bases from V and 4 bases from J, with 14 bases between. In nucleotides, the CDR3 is TGTGCCATCAGTGAAAAGGGTACGGCGGCAGATACGCAGTATTTT. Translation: CAISEKGTAADTQYF.

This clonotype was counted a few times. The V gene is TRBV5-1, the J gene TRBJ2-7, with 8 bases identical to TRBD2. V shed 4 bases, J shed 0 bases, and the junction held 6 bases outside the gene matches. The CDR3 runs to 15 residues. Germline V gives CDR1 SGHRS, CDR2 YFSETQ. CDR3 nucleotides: TGCGCCAGCAGCATCGGCGGGGGGAGCTCCTACGAGCAGTACTTC. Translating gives CASSIGGGSSYEQYF. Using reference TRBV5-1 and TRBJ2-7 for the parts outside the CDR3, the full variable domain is KAGVTQTPRYLIKTRGQQVTLSCSPISGHRSVSWYQQTPGQGLQFLFEYFSETQRNKGNFPGRFSGRQFSNSRSEMNVSTLELGDSALYLCASSIGGGSSYEQYFGPGTRLTVT.

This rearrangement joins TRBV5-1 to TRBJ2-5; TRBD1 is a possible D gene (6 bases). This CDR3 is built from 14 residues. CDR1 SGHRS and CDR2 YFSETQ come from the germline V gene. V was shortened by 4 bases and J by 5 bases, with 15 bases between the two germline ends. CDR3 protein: CASSDQGPRETQYF. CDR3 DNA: TGCGCCAGCAGCGATCAGGGGCCCAGGGAGACCCAGTACTTC.

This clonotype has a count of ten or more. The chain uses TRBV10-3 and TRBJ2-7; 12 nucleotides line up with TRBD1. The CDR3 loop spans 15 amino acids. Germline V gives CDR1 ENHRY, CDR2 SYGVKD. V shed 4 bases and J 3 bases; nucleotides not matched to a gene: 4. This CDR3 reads CAISGGDRGLYEQYF. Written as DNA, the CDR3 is TGTGCCATCAGTGGAGGGGACAGGGGGCTCTACGAGCAGTACTTC.

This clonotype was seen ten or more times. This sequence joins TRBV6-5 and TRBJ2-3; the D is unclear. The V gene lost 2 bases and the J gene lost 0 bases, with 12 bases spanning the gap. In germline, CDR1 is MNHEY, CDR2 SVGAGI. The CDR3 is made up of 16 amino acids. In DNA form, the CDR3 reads TGTGCCAGCAGTTACACGACCTCCTTTAGCACAGATACGCAGTATTTT. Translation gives CASSYTTSFSTDTQYF.

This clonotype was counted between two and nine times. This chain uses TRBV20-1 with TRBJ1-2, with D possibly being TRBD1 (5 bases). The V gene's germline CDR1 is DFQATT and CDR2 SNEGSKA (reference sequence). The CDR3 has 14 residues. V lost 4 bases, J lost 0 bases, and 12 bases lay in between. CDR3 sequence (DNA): TGCAGTGCTATTCGGGGGAGTGCTAACTATGGCTACACCTTC. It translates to CSAIRGSANYGYTF.

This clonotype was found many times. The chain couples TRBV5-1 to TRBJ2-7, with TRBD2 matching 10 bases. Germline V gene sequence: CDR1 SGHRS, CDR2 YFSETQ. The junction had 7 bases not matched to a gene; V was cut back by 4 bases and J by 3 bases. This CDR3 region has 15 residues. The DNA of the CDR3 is TGCGCCAGCAGCATCGGACTAGCGGCCGTCTACGAGCAGTACTTC. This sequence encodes CASSIGLAAVYEQYF.

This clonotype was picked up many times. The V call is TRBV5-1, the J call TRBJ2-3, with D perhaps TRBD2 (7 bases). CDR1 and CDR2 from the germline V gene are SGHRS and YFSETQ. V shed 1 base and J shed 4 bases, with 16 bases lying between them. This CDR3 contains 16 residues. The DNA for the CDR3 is TGCGCCAGCAGCTTGCCGGGGGGCGTCTCCGCAGATACGCAGTATTTT. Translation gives CASSLPGGVSADTQYF. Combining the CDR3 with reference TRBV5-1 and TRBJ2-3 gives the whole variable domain KAGVTQTPRYLIKTRGQQVTLSCSPISGHRSVSWYQQTPGQGLQFLFEYFSETQRNKGNFPGRFSGRQFSNSRSEMNVSTLELGDSALYLCASSLPGGVSADTQYFGPGTRLTVL.

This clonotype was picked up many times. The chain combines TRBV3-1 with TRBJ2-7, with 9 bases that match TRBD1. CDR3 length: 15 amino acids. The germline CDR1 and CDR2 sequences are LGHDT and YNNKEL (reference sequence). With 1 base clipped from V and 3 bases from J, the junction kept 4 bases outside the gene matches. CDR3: CASSQVGQGYYEQYF. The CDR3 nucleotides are TGTGCCAGCAGCCAAGTGGGACAGGGCTACTACGAGCAGTACTTC.

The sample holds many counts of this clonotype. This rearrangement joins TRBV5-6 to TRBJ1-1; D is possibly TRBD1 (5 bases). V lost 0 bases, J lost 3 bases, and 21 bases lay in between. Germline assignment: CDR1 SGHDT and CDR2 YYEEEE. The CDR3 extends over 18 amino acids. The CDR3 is CASSLAIRHLGGDTEAFF. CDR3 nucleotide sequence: TGTGCCAGCAGCTTGGCCATTCGACATCTGGGGGGTGACACTGAAGCTTTCTTT.